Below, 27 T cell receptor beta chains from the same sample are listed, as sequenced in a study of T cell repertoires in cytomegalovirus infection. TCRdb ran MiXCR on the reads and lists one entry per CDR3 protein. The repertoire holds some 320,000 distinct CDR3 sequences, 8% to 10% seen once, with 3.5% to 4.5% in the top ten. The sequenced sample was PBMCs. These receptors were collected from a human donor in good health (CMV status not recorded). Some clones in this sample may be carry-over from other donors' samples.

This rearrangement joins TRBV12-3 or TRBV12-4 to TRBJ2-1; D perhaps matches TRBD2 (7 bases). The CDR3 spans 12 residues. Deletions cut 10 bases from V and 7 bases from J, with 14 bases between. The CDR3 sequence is CATRGGENEQFF. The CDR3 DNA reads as TGTGCCACCAGGGGAGGGGAGAATGAGCAGTTCTTC.

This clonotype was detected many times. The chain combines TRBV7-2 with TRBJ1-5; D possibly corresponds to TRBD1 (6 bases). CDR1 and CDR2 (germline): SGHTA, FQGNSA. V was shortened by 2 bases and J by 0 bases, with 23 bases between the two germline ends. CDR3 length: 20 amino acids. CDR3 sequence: CASSLSIGGLGGYSNQPQHF. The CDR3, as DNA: TGTGCCAGCAGCTTATCTATCGGGGGCCTCGGGGGTTATAGCAATCAGCCCCAGCATTTT.

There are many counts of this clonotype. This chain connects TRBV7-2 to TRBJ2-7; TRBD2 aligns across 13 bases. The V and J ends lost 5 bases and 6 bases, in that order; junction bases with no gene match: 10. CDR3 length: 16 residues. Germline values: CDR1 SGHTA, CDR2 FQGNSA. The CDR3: CASSPEGGLAGSEQYF. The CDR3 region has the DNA TGTGCCAGCAGCCCAGAGGGGGGACTAGCGGGAAGCGAGCAGTACTTC.

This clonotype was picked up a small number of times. CDR3 residues: CASSPESRNTEAFF. The CDR3 DNA reads TGTGCCAGCAGCCCCGAGAGCAGGAACACTGAAGCTTTCTTT. The chain joins TRBV3-1 to TRBJ1-1; no firm D call. CDR1 is LGHDT, CDR2 YNNKEL, per germline (reference sequence). Trimming shortened V by 4 bases and J by 1 base, and 10 bases separated the two germline ends. CDR3 length equals 14 residues.

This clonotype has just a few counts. The CDR3 nucleotides read TGCAGTGCTAGAGGTGGTCAGCCCCAGCATTTT. It is translated as CSARGGQPQHF. This chain connects TRBV20-1 to TRBJ1-5, with D uncertain. V dropped 1 base and J dropped 6 bases, with 4 bases sitting between them. Germline V gene data show CDR1 as DFQATT and CDR2 as SNEGSKA (reference sequence). The CDR3 extends over 11 amino acids.

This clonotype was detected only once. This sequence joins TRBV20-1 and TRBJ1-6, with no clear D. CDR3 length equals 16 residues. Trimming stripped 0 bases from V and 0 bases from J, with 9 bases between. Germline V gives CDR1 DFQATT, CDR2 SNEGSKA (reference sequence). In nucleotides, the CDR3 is TGCAGTGCTAGAGAGGATGGCAGCTCCTATAATTCACCCCTCCACTTT. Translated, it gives CSAREDGSSYNSPLHF.

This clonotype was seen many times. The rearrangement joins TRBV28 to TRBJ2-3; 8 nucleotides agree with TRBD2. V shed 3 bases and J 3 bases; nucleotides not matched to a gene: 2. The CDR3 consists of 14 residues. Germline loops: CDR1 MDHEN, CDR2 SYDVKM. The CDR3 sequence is CASSLPSGTDTQYF. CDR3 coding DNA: TGTGCCAGCAGTTTGCCTAGCGGGACAGATACGCAGTATTTT.

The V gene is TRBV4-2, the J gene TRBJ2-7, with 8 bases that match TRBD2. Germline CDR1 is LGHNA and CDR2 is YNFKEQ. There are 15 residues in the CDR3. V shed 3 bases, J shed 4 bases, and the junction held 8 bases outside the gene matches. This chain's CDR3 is CASSQLAGGIYEQYF. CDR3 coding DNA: TGTGCCAGCAGCCAGCTAGCGGGCGGAATTTACGAGCAGTACTTC.

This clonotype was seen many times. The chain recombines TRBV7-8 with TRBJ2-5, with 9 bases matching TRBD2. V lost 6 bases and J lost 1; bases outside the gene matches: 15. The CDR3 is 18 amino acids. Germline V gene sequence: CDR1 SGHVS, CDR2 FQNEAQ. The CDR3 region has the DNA TGTGCCAGCAGAATAGCGAGGATTAGCGGGGGAGTCCAAGAGACCCAGTACTTC. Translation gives CASRIARISGGVQETQYF.

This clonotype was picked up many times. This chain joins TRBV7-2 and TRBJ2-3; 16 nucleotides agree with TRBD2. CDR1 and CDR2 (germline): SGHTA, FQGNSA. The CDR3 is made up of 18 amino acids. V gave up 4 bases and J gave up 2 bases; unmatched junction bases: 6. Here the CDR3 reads CASSYLGTSGRATDTQYF. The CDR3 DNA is TGTGCCAGCAGCTACCTTGGGACTAGCGGGAGGGCCACAGATACGCAGTATTTT.

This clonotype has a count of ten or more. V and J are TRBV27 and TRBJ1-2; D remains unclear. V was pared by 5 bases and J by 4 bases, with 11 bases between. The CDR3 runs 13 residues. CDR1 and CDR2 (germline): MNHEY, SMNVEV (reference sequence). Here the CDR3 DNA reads TGTGCCAGCAGTCGGAGGACTTCCTATGGCTACACCTTC. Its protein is CASSRRTSYGYTF.

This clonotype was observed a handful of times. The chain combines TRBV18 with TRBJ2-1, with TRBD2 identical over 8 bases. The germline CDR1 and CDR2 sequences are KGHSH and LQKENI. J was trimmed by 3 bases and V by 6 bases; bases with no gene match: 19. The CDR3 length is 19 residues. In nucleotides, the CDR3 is TGTGCCAGCTCGCCTCCCCCAACCGAGGCGCGGGAGGACTACAATGAGCAGTTCTTC. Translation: CASSPPPTEAREDYNEQFF.

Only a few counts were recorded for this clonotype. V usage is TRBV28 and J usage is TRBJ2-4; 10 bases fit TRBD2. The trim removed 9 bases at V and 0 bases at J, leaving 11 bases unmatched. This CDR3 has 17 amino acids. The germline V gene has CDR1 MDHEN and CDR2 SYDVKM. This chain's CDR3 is CASRRLAGDLAKNIQYF. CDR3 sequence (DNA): TGTGCCAGTCGCCGACTAGCGGGCGACCTAGCCAAAAACATTCAGTACTTC.

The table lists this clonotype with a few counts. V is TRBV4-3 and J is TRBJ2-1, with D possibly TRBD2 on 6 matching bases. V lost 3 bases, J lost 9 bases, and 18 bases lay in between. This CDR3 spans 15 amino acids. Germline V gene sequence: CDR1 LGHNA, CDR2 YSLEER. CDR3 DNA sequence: TGCGCCAGCAGCCAGGCCCATGGAGGGGCGGGTGAGCAGTTCTTC. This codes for CASSQAHGGAGEQFF.

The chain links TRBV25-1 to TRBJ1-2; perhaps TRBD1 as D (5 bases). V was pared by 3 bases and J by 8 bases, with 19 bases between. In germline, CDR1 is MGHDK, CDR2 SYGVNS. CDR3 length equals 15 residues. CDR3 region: CASSDRGKTLRGYTF. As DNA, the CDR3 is TGTGCCAGCAGTGACCGGGGGAAGACTCTTCGAGGCTACACCTTC.

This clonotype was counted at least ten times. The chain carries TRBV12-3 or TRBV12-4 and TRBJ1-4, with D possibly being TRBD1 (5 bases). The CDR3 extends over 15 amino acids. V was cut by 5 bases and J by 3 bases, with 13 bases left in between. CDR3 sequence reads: CASSLGAGANEKLFF. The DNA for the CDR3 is TGTGCCAGCAGTCTAGGGGCAGGAGCTAATGAAAAACTGTTTTTT.

CDR3 DNA: TGTGCCAGCAAATTGGGGAGCAATCAGCCCCAGCATTTT. It codes for CASKLGSNQPQHF. The rearrangement joins TRBV2 to TRBJ1-5; D unclear. Germline V gene data show CDR1 as SNHLY and CDR2 as FYNNEI. Deletions cut 7 bases from V and 1 base from J, with 8 bases between. The length of the CDR3 is 13 residues.

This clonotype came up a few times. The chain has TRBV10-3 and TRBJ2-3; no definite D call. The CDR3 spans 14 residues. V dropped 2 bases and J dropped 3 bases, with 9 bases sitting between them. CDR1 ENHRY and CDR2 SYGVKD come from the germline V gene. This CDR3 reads CAISETGITDTQYF. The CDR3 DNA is TGTGCCATCAGTGAGACGGGTATAACAGATACGCAGTATTTT.

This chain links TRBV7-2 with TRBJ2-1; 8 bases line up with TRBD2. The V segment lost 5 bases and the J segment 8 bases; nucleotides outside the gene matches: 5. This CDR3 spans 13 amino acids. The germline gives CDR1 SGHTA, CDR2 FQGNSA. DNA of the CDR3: TGTGCCAGCAGCCCGGCGGGAGGCTATGAGCAGTTCTTC. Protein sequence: CASSPAGGYEQFF.

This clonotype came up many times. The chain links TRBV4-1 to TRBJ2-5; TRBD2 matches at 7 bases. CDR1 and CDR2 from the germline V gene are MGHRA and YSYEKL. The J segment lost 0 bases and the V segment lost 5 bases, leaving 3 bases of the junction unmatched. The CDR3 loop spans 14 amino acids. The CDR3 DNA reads TGCGCCAGCAGCGGGGGGGGAAACCAAGAGACCCAGTACTTC. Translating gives CASSGGGNQETQYF.

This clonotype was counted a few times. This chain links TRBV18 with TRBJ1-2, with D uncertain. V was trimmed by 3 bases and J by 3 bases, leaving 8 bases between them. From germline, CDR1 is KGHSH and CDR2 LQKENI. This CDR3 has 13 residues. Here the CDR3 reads CASSPSEHYGYTF. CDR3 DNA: TGTGCCAGCTCACCCTCAGAGCACTATGGCTACACCTTC. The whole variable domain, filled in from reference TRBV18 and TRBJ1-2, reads NAGVMQNPRHLVRRRGQEARLRCSPMKGHSHVYWYRQLPEEGLKFMVYLQKENIIDESGMPKERFSAEFPKEGPSILRIQQVVRGDSAAYFCASSPSEHYGYTFGSGTRLTVV.

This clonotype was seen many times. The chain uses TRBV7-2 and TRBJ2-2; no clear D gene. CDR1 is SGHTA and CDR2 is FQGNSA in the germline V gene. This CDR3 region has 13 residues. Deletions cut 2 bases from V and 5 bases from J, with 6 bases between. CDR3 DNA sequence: TGTGCCAGCAGCTTATTTGGTACCGGGGAGCTGTTTTTT. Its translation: CASSLFGTGELFF.

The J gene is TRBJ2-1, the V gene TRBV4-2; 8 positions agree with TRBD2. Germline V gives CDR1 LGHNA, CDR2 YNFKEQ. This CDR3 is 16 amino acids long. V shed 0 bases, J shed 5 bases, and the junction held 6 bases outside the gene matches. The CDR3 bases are TGTGCCAGCAGCCAAGATACCGGGGGGGCAAACAATGAGCAGTTCTTC. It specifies CASSQDTGGANNEQFF.

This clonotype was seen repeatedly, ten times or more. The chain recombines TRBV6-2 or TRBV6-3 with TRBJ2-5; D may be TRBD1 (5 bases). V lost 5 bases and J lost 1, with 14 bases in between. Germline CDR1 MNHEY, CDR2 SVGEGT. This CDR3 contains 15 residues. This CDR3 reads CASSPLRQLQETQYF. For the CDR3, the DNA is TGTGCCAGCAGTCCCCTCCGACAGCTCCAAGAGACCCAGTACTTC.

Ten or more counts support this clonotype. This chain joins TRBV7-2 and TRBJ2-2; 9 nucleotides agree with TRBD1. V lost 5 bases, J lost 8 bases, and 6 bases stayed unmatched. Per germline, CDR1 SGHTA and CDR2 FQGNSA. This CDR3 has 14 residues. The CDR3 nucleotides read TGTGCCAGCAGCCCACGGACAGGGGAAGGGGAGCTGTTTTTT. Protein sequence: CASSPRTGEGELFF.

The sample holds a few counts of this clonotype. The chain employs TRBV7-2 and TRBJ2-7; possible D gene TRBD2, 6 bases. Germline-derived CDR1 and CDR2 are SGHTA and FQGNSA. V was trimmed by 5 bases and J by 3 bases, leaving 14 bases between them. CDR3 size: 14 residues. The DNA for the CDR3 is TGTGCCAGCAGCCTCGGGACTGCTAACTACGAGCAGTACTTC. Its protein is CASSLGTANYEQYF.

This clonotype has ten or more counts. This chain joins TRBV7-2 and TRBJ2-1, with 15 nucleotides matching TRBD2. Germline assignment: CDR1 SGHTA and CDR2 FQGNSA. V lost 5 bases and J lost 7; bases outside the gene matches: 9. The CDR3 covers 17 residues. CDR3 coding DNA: TGTGCCAGCAGCGGGCCGGGACTAGCGGGAGGTTTGAATGAGCAGTTCTTC. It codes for CASSGPGLAGGLNEQFF.